Each of the 3 T cell receptor beta chains below was sequenced from the same sample in a study of monozygotic twins with inflammatory bowel disease. After re-calling the 5' RACE reads, TCRdb lists one entry per CDR3 protein, DNA absent. This sample contains approximately 300,000 distinct CDR3 sequences. The specimen sequenced was blood. The receptors stem from a human donor with ulcerative colitis or Crohn's disease, or a healthy co-twin of an affected twin (not recorded which).

This sequence joins TRBV30 and TRBJ1-3; TCRdb calls TRBD1, which cannot be checked without DNA. The CDR3 has 14 residues. Germline loops: CDR1 GTSNPN, CDR2 SVGIG (reference sequence). The CDR3 sequence is CAWSRGISGNTIYF. The variable domain in full, with the rest retrieved from reference TRBV30 and TRBJ1-3, is SQTIHQWPATLVQPVGSPLSLECTVEGTSNPNLYWYRQAAGRGLQLLFYSVGIGQISSEVPQNLSASRPQDRQFILSSKKLLLSDSGFYLCAWSRGISGNTIYFGEGSWLTVV.

The chain recombines TRBV7-9 with TRBJ2-7; with no DNA, the TCRdb D assignment of TRBD2 cannot be verified. The CDR3 contains 16 residues. Germline V lookup: CDR1 SEHNR, CDR2 FQNEAQ (reference sequence). The CDR3: CASSPVGGLRSGEQYF. Drawing the rest from reference TRBV7-9 and TRBJ2-7, the complete variable domain is DTGVSQNPRHKITKRGQNVTFRCDPISEHNRLYWYRQTLGQGPEFLTYFQNEAQLEKSRLLSDRFSAERPKGSFSTLEIQRTEQGDSAMYLCASSPVGGLRSGEQYFGPGTRLTVT.

The chain combines TRBV6-1 with TRBJ1-5; TCRdb proposes TRBD1, but this gene call is untestable without DNA. This CDR3 has 13 amino acids. CDR1 MNHNS and CDR2 SASEGT come from the germline V gene. CDR3 loop: CASSAGGVQPQHF.